The 16 T cell receptor beta chains reported below all come from one sample, sequenced in a study of blood T cells in healthy people across ages. Primers used in a second PCR of about 6 to 11 cycles were a sample-barcoded 5' primer and a J-beta primer mix. TCRdb passed the 5' RACE reads through MiXCR, listing each CDR3 protein once. The sample records hundreds of thousands of distinct CDR3 sequences, roughly two fifths being singletons. The sample taken for sequencing was blood. These receptor sequences come from a man aged 80 or over in good health.

This clonotype was seen more than once but under ten times. The V gene is TRBV7-2, the J gene TRBJ2-4, with 8 positions matching TRBD2. The DNA end is more similar to TRBJ2-7, so the J call may be wrong. Germline CDR1 reads SGHTA; CDR2 reads FQGNSA. The CDR3 runs to 15 residues. The CDR3 is CASSRQRGPLDEQYF. The DNA of the CDR3 is TGTGCCAGCAGCCGTCAGCGGGGGCCTCTCGACGAGCAGTACTTC.

This clonotype came up many times. The V gene is TRBV4-3, the J gene TRBJ1-1; unclear D gene. The germline V gene has CDR1 LGHNA and CDR2 YSLEER. The CDR3 sequence is 14 residues long. V was clipped by 0 bases and J by 0 bases, with 5 bases between them. CDR3 amino acids: CASSQDGVNTEAFF. As DNA, the CDR3 is TGCGCCAGCAGCCAAGATGGGGTGAACACTGAAGCTTTCTTT.

The CDR3 DNA sequence: TGTGCCAGCAGTTTAGCTGCGGGACTGGGGATCGGTTCACCCCTCCACTTT. Protein product: CASSLAAGLGIGSPLHF. V gene TRBV12-3 or TRBV12-4 combines with J gene TRBJ1-6; the D gene is possibly TRBD1 (5 bases). Between the trimmed V and J ends, which lost 0 bases and 9 bases, there was a span of 18 bases. This CDR3 comprises 17 residues.

The rearrangement uses TRBV5-1 and TRBJ2-5; 10 bases are a match to TRBD1. The end of the DNA is better explained by TRBJ2-1, so the J call may be wrong. The CDR3 length is 16 residues. In germline, CDR1 is SGHRS, CDR2 YFSETQ. The CDR3 protein is CASSLGTGAYQETQFF. In DNA form, the CDR3 reads TGCGCCAGCAGTCTCGGGACAGGGGCGTACCAAGAGACCCAGTTCTTC.

The rearrangement joins TRBV5-1 to TRBJ1-2; 7 bases match TRBD1. The germline CDR1 and CDR2 sequences are SGHRS and YFSETQ. The CDR3 is 14 amino acids. Trimming cost V 3 bases and J 4 bases; bases outside gene matches: 6. CDR3 nucleotides: TGCGCCAGCAGCTCCGACCGGGACAGCTATGGCTACACCTTC. This translates into CASSSDRDSYGYTF.

This clonotype has just a few counts. The chain links TRBV6-2 or TRBV6-3 to TRBJ2-1; TRBD2 matches at 12 bases. Germline V gene data show CDR1 as MNHEY and CDR2 as SVGEGT. The trim removed 6 bases at V and 9 bases at J, leaving 6 bases unmatched. CDR3 length: 14 residues. The CDR3 sequence is CASSPLAGGSEQFF. CDR3 in DNA: TGTGCCAGCAGCCCACTAGCGGGAGGAAGTGAGCAGTTCTTC.

The chain carries TRBV2 and TRBJ2-1; maybe TRBD2 (6 bases). The CDR3 runs 17 residues. Germline loops: CDR1 SNHLY, CDR2 FYNNEI. Trimming left V 6 bases short and J 0 bases short, with 18 bases between. CDR3 nucleotide sequence: TGTGCCAGCAGGCCAACGTTTCTAGCGAGCTCCTACAATGAGCAGTTCTTC. Encoded protein: CASRPTFLASSYNEQFF. Variable domain in full (rest from reference TRBV2 and TRBJ2-1): EPEVTQTPSHQVTQMGQEVILRCVPISNHLYFYWYRQILGQKVEFLVSFYNNEISEKSEIFDDQFSVERPDGSNFTLKIRSTKLEDSAMYFCASRPTFLASSYNEQFFGPGTRLTVL.

This rearrangement joins TRBV6-2 or TRBV6-3 to TRBJ2-7; perhaps D is TRBD1 or TRBD2 (5 bases each). The germline gives CDR1 MNHEY, CDR2 SVGEGT. Trimming took off 7 bases at V and 3 bases at J, with 13 bases between the two ends. The CDR3 is made up of 13 amino acids. The CDR3 DNA reads as TGTGCCAGCAATCCGGGACGACTCTACGAGCAGTACTTC. Encoded protein: CASNPGRLYEQYF.

The J gene is TRBJ1-5, the V gene TRBV20-1; TRBD1 aligns across 11 bases. The germline V gene has CDR1 DFQATT and CDR2 SNEGSKA (reference sequence). The length of the CDR3 is 17 residues. V gave up 3 bases and J gave up 4 bases; unmatched junction bases: 11. CDR3 bases: TGCAGTGCTAGGGCGTTTACCGGGACAGGGGGGAATCAGCCCCAGCATTTT. This gives the protein CSARAFTGTGGNQPQHF.

Worth noting for this clonotype: One junction end disagrees with the germline gene, perhaps due to a read error. This chain uses TRBV6-2 or TRBV6-3 with TRBJ2-7, with D uncertain. The CDR3 is 12 amino acids. The germline V gene encodes CDR1 MNHEY and CDR2 SVGEGT. The CDR3 DNA is TGTGCCAGCAGTCAAAGCTCCTACGTGCAGTACTTC. Its protein product is CASSQSSYVQYF.

The chain combines TRBV6-5 with TRBJ2-7; D is perhaps TRBD2 (6 bases). This CDR3 has 14 amino acids. In germline, CDR1 is MNHEY, CDR2 SVGAGI. V was cut by 6 bases and J by 2 bases, with 14 bases left in between. The CDR3 loop reads CASRALGGTYEQYF. CDR3 DNA sequence: TGTGCCAGCAGGGCCCTGGGGGGAACCTACGAGCAGTACTTC.

The J gene is TRBJ2-7, the V gene TRBV20-1, with 10 bases matching TRBD1. Germline lookup yields CDR1 DFQATT and CDR2 SNEGSKA (reference sequence). The length of the CDR3 is 14 residues. V trimming: 3 bases; J trimming: 2 bases; junction bases outside the gene matches: 4. For the CDR3, the DNA is TGCAGTGCTAGGGGACAGGGGTCGACCTACGAGCAGTACTTC. It specifies CSARGQGSTYEQYF.

This clonotype was seen a handful of times. The chain links TRBV4-3 to TRBJ2-5; 9 positions agree with TRBD2. Germline CDR1 is LGHNA and CDR2 is YSLEER. This CDR3 spans 15 amino acids. J lost 7 bases, V lost 0 bases, and 6 bases had no gene match. CDR3 protein: CASSQDAGGPLTQYF. CDR3 nucleotides: TGCGCCAGCAGCCAAGATGCGGGGGGGCCGCTGACCCAGTACTTC.

The chain joins TRBV6-2 or TRBV6-3 to TRBJ2-1, with TRBD2 identical over 9 bases. CDR1 and CDR2 from the germline V gene are MNHEY and SVGEGT. The junction had 3 bases not matched to a gene; V was cut back by 2 bases and J by 7 bases. The CDR3 runs 14 residues. CDR3 residues: CASSYGTSLNEQFF. The DNA for the CDR3 is TGTGCCAGCAGTTACGGGACTAGCTTAAATGAGCAGTTCTTC.

In this sample, this clonotype turned up a few times. The J gene is TRBJ2-1, the V gene TRBV21-1. TRBV21-1 is marked as a pseudogene. This CDR3 has 11 amino acids. The DNA of the CDR3 is TGTGCCACTTCGGTCCTTGGAGAGCAGTTCTTC. The encoded protein is CATSVLGEQFF.

This sequence joins TRBV15 and TRBJ1-4; D not certain. Germline V lookup: CDR1 LNHNV, CDR2 YYDKDF (reference sequence). The CDR3 consists of 15 residues. The V and J ends lost 1 base and 7 bases respectively, with 13 bases between them. The CDR3 DNA follows: TGTGCCACCAGCAGAGGGTCCACCAACGGTGAAAAACTGTTTTTT. Translation: CATSRGSTNGEKLFF.